Listed here are 2 T cell receptor beta chains from one sample, sequenced in a study of PD-L1 blockade in urothelial cancer. TCRdb keeps only in-frame clones here, not all; method: immunoSEQ multiplex PCR. The sample holds tens of thousands of clones, about 80% seen once. This specimen consisted of PBMCs, obtained around atezolizumab (anti-PD-L1) treatment. The receptors come from a man between 65 and 85 years old with urothelial cancer.

The rearrangement joins TRBV6-1 to TRBJ1-1; 11 nucleotides line up with TRBD1. With 3 bases clipped from V and 1 base from J, the junction kept 10 bases outside the gene matches. The CDR3 length is 18 residues. CDR1 is MNHNS, CDR2 SASEGT, per germline. Here the CDR3 reads CASSERTGGAGRNTEAFF. In nucleotides, the CDR3 is TGTGCCAGCAGTGAGCGGACAGGGGGCGCGGGCAGGAACACTGAAGCTTTCTTT.

The V and J genes are TRBV2 and TRBJ2-6; 12 nucleotides match TRBD1. The germline CDR1 and CDR2 sequences are SNHLY and FYNNEI. The CDR3 runs to 17 residues. V shed 10 bases and J 4 bases; nucleotides not matched to a gene: 11. The DNA for the CDR3 is TGTGCCACCCGGCCGGGACAGGGGGCGCTCGGGGCCAACGTCCTGACTTTC. Encoded protein: CATRPGQGALGANVLTF.